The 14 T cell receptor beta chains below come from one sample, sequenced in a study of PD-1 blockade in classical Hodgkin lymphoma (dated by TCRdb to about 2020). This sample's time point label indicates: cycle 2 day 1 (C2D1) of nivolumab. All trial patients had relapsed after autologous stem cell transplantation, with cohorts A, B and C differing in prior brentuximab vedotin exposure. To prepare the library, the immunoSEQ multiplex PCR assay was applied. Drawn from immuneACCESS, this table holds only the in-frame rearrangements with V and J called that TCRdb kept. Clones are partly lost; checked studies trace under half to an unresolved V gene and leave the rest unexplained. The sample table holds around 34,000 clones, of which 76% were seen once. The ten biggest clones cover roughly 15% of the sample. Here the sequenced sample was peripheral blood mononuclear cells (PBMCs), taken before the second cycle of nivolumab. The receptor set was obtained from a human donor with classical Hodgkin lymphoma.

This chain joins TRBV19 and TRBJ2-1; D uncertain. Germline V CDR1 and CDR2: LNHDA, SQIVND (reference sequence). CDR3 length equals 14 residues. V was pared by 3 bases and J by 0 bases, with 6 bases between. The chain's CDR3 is CASSISYSYNEQFF. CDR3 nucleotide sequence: TGTGCCAGTAGTATTAGCTACTCCTACAATGAGCAGTTCTTC.

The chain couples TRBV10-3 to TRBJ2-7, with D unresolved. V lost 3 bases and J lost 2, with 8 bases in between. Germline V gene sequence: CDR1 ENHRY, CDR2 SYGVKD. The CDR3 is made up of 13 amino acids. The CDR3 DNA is TGTGCCATCAGTGAAATAGGAACCTACGAGCAGTACTTC. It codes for CAISEIGTYEQYF.

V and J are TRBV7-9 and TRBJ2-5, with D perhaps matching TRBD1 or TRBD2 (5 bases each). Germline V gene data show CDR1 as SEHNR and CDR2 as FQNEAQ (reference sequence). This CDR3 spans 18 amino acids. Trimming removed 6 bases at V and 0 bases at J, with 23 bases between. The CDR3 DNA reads TGTGCCAGCAGTTTGACCCTTAGGACGGGGCCATACCAAGAGACCCAGTACTTC. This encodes CASSLTLRTGPYQETQYF.

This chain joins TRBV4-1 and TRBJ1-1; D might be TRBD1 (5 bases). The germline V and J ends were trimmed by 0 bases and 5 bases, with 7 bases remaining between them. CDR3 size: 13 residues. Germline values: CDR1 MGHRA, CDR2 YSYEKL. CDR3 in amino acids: CASSQEGGTEAFF. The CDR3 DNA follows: TGCGCCAGCAGCCAAGAGGGGGGGACTGAAGCTTTCTTT.

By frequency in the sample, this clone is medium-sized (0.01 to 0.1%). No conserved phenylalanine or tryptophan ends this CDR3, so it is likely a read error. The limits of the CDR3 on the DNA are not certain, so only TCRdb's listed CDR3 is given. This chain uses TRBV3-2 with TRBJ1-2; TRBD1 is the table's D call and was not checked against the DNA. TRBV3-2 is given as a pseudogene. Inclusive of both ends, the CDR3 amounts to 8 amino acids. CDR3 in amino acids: CASSHRYR.

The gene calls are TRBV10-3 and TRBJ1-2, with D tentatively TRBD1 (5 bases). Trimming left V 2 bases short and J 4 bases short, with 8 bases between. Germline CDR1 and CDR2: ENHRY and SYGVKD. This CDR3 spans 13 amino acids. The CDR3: CAISEGGFYGYTF. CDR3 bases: TGTGCCATCAGTGAGGGGGGTTTCTATGGCTACACCTTC.

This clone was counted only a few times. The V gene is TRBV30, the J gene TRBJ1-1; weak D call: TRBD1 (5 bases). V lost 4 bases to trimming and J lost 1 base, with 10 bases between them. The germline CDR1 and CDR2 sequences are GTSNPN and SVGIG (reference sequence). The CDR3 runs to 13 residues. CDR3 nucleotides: TGTGCCTGGATTCAGGGAGAGAACACTGAAGCTTTCTTT. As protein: CAWIQGENTEAFF.

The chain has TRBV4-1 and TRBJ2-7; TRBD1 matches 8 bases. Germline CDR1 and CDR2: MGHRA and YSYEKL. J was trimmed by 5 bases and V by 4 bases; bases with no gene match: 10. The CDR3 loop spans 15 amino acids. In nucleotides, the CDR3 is TGCGCCAGCAGCCCACAAGCGGTGACAGGGGACGAGCAGTACTTC. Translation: CASSPQAVTGDEQYF.

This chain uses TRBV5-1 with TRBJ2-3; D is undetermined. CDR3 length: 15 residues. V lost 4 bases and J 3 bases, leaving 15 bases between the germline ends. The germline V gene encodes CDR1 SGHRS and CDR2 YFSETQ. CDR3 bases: TGCGCCAGCAGCAGTGGATCACTACGAACAGATACGCAGTATTTT. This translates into CASSSGSLRTDTQYF.

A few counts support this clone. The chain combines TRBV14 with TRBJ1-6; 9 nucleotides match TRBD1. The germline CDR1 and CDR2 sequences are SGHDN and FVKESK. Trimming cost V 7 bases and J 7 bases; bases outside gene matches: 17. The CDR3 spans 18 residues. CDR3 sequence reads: CASIPPRHRDRVNSPLHF. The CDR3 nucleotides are TGTGCCAGCATCCCCCCAAGACACCGGGACAGGGTAAATTCACCCCTCCACTTT.

CDR3 residues: CASSAVGVYNEQFF. CDR3 DNA sequence: TGTGCCAGCAGCGCGGTGGGGGTTTACAATGAGCAGTTCTTC. The V call is TRBV7-6, the J call TRBJ2-1; TRBD1 or TRBD2 may be the D gene (5 bases each). V dropped 5 bases and J dropped 4 bases, with 12 bases sitting between them. This CDR3 is built from 14 residues. CDR1 and CDR2 from the germline V gene are SGHVS and FNYEAQ.

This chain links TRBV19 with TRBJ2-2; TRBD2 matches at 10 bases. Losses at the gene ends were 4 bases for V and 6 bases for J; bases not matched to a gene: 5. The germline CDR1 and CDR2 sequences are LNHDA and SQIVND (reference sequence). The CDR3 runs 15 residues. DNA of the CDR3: TGTGCCAGTAGTAGGAGCGGGGGGGTCCCCGGGGAGCTGTTTTTT. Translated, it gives CASSRSGGVPGELFF.

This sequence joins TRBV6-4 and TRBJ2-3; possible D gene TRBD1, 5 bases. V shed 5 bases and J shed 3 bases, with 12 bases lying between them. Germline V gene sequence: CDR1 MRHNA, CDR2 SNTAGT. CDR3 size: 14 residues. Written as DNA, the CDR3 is TGTGCCAGCAGTTCAAATCCAGGGACAGATACGCAGTATTTT. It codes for CASSSNPGTDTQYF.

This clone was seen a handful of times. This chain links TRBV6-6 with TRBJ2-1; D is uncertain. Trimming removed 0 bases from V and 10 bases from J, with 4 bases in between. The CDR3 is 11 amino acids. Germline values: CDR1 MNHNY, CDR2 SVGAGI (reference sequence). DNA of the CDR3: TGTGCCAGCAGTTACTCCGGGGAGCAGTTCTTC. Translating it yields CASSYSGEQFF.